The T cell receptor beta chain described here comes from a study of Tregs in tolerant kidney transplant recipients. Study-wide results and caveats: Few patients were studied, so findings need validation in larger groups.

Here immunoSEQ multiplex PCR was the method, and the copy in TCRdb shows in-frame clones only, minus some. The table has just over 15,000 clones, just over 90% seen once. For this clone: Antigen specificity is unknown.

The CDR3 is made up of 16 amino acids. Germline V gene sequence: CDR1 SGHRS, CDR2 YFSETQ. The ends were cut back, 9 bases at V and 0 bases at J, with 21 bases in the middle. The chain links TRBV5-1 to TRBJ1-1, with D maybe TRBD1 (6 bases). The clonotype originates from a human donor in good health. Sequenced input: CD8+ T cells from blood. The CDR3 reads CATATKPQGLNTEAFF. In DNA form, the CDR3 reads TGCGCCACCGCCACGAAGCCCCAGGGGTTGAACACTGAAGCTTTCTTT. Filled out from reference TRBV5-1 and TRBJ1-1, the complete variable domain reads KAGVTQTPRYLIKTRGQQVTLSCSPISGHRSVSWYQQTPGQGLQFLFEYFSETQRNKGNFPGRFSGRQFSNSRSEMNVSTLELGDSALYLCATATKPQGLNTEAFFGQGTRLTVV.